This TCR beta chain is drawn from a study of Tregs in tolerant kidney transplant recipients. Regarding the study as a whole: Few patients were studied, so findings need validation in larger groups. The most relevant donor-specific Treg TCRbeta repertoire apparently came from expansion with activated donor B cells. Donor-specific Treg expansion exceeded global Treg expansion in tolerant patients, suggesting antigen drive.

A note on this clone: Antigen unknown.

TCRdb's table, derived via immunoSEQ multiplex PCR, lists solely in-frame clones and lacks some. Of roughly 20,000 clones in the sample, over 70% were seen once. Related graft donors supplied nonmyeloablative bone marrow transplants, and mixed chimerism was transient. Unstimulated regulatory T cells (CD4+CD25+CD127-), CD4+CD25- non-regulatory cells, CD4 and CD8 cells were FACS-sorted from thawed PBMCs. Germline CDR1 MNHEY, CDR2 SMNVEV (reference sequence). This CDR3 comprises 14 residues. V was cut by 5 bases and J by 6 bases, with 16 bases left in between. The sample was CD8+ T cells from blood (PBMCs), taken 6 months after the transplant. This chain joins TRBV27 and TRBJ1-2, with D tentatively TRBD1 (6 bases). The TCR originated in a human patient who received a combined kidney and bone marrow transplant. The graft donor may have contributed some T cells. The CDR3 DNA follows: TGTGCCAGCAGTAACATTAACAGGGTCCATGGCTACACCTTC. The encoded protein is CASSNINRVHGYTF.